What follows are 19 T cell receptor beta chains derived from one specimen sequenced in a study of regulatory T cells. General study findings and limits: Regulatory T cells from CD3G-deficient patients were less diverse than autologous conventional CD4+ cells and control regulatory cells.

These receptors are not linked to any known antigen. The primer mix had 52 TRBV and 13 TRBJ primers. The method was immunoSEQ multiplex PCR; TCRdb's version includes in-frame clones alone and lacks a portion of them. The sample yields a few thousand clones, around 94% seen once. The sample consisted of CD4+ Tregs sorted from blood. These receptors were obtained from a person aged 18-30 years with CD3G deficiency.

This chain joins TRBV6-1 and TRBJ1-1; no reliable D call. The CDR3 extends over 12 amino acids. V was shortened by 7 bases and J by 9 bases, with 15 bases between the two germline ends. Germline V lookup: CDR1 MNHNS, CDR2 SASEGT. The CDR3 region is CASTGMSVKAFF. CDR3 coding DNA: TGTGCCAGCACCGGAATGTCGGTGAAAGCTTTCTTT.

The J gene is TRBJ2-7, the V gene TRBV19, with D perhaps TRBD1 or TRBD2 (5 bases each). Looked up from germline, CDR1 is LNHDA and CDR2 is SQIVND (reference sequence). The CDR3 has 16 amino acids. Trimming removed 0 bases at V and 2 bases at J, with 14 bases between. CDR3 nucleotide sequence: TGTGCCAGTAGTATAGAAGGGACCCGCAGGGCCTACGAGCAGTACTTC. As protein: CASSIEGTRRAYEQYF.

This sequence joins TRBV6-1 and TRBJ2-5, with no clear D. Near its end, the DNA agrees better with TRBJ2-7, so the J call may be wrong. The CDR3 sequence is 13 residues long. Per the germline V gene, CDR1 is MNHNS and CDR2 is SASEGT. The CDR3 loop is CASSEHIPYEQYF. CDR3 in DNA: TGTGCCAGCAGTGAACACATTCCCTACGAGCAGTACTTC.

V and J are TRBV7-2 and TRBJ1-5, with a tentative D call TRBD1 (6 bases). CDR1 is SGHTA, CDR2 FQGNSA, per germline. The V end was cut by 1 base, the J end by 8 bases, with 12 bases between. This CDR3 has 14 amino acids. The CDR3 spells CASSLERGLKPQHF. CDR3 DNA sequence: TGTGCCAGCAGCTTAGAACGGGGGCTAAAGCCCCAGCATTTT.

CDR3 residues: CASRETGPSGNTIYF. CDR3 DNA sequence: TGTGCCAGCAGAGAGACAGGACCCTCTGGAAACACCATATATTTT. The rearrangement links TRBV6-1 to TRBJ1-3, with a weak D call TRBD1 (6 bases). Between the trimmed V and J ends, which lost 6 bases and 0 bases, there was a span of 12 bases. This CDR3 region has 15 residues. Per the germline V gene, CDR1 is MNHNS and CDR2 is SASEGT.

J is TRBJ2-5 and V is TRBV7-9; D call uncertain. CDR3 size: 14 residues. CDR1 is SEHNR, CDR2 FQNEAQ, per germline (reference sequence). The ends were cut back, 3 bases at V and 2 bases at J, with 10 bases in the middle. The CDR3 DNA sequence: TGTGCCAGCAGCTTCGGAGTAGGGCAAGAGACCCAGTACTTC. Protein: CASSFGVGQETQYF. The full variable domain, in which reference TRBV7-9 and TRBJ2-5 provide the parts outside the CDR3, is DTGVSQNPRHKITKRGQNVTFRCDPISEHNRLYWYRQTLGQGPEFLTYFQNEAQLEKSRLLSDRFSAERPKGSFSTLEIQRTEQGDSAMYLCASSFGVGQETQYFGPGTRLLVL.

CDR3 amino acids: CASSLQGVYRETQYF. CDR3 sequence (DNA): TGTGCCAGCAGTCTCCAGGGGGTTTATAGAGAGACCCAGTACTTC. J is TRBJ2-5 and V is TRBV28; TRBD1 matches 7 bases. Germline CDR1 reads MDHEN; CDR2 reads SYDVKM. The CDR3 totals 15 residues. The junction had 10 bases not matched to a gene; V was cut back by 5 bases and J by 4 bases. The variable domain in full, completed from reference TRBV28 and TRBJ2-5, reads DVKVTQSSRYLVKRTGEKVFLECVQDMDHENMFWYRQDPGLGLRLIYFSYDVKMKEKGDIPEGYSVSREKKERFSLILESASTNQTSMYLCASSLQGVYRETQYFGPGTRLLVL.

The chain has TRBV6-1 and TRBJ1-1, with D unresolved. Germline V gene sequence: CDR1 MNHNS, CDR2 SASEGT. Trimming shortened V by 2 bases and J by 5 bases, and 9 bases separated the two germline ends. The CDR3 length is 13 residues. For the CDR3, the DNA is TGTGCCAGCAGTGAACGGTCGGGAACTGAAGCTTTCTTT. Amino acids: CASSERSGTEAFF.

The genes are TRBV6-1 and TRBJ1-5; TRBD1 agrees at 9 bases. With V trimmed by 5 bases and J by 7 bases, 3 bases remained unmatched. The germline V gene has CDR1 MNHNS and CDR2 SASEGT. CDR3 size: 13 residues. Here the CDR3 reads CASSWGQGQPQHF. The CDR3 nucleotides read TGTGCCAGCAGTTGGGGACAGGGACAGCCCCAGCATTTT.

This clone appeared a single time. The rearrangement links TRBV19 to TRBJ1-1; the D gene is possibly TRBD1 (5 bases). The V gene's germline CDR1 is LNHDA and CDR2 SQIVND (reference sequence). The CDR3 sequence is 15 residues long. The V end was cut by 8 bases, the J end by 1 base, with 17 bases between. The CDR3 region is CASAKQGWGNTEAFF. In DNA, the CDR3 is TGTGCCAGTGCCAAGCAGGGCTGGGGGAACACTGAAGCTTTCTTT.

The chain couples TRBV28 to TRBJ2-5; 10 nucleotides match TRBD1. The J call may be incorrect, as the DNA end agrees better with TRBJ2-7. There are 15 residues in the CDR3. CDR1 and CDR2 from the germline V gene are MDHEN and SYDVKM. The CDR3 coding sequence is TGTGCCAGCAGTTTTCGGGGACAGGGGACCCCCGAGCAGTACTTC. This translates into CASSFRGQGTPEQYF.

CDR3 residues: CATRREISGVNEQFF. DNA for the CDR3: TGCGCCACCCGGAGGGAGATTAGCGGCGTCAATGAGCAGTTCTTC. V and J are TRBV10-1 and TRBJ2-1; tentative D call: TRBD2 (6 bases). Germline CDR1 is WNHNN and CDR2 is SYGVQD (reference sequence). The germline V and J ends were trimmed by 10 bases and 6 bases, with 22 bases remaining between them. The CDR3 sequence is 15 residues long.

The chain uses TRBV6-1 and TRBJ2-7; D possibly corresponds to TRBD1 (6 bases). Trimming removed 4 bases from V and 3 bases from J, with 13 bases in between. Germline assignment: CDR1 MNHNS and CDR2 SASEGT. The CDR3 covers 14 residues. The CDR3 spells CASSVQGRNYEQYF. CDR3 in DNA: TGTGCCAGCAGTGTACAGGGTAGGAACTACGAGCAGTACTTC.

CDR3 residues: CARSLVCHHNSPLHF. The CDR3 DNA reads as TGTGCCAGAAGCTTGGTCTGCCACCATAATTCACCCCTCCACTTT. The J gene is TRBJ1-6, the V gene TRBV5-3; D call uncertain. TRBV5-3 is filed as an ORF, its function uncertain. This CDR3 comprises 15 residues. The ends were cut back, 0 bases at V and 5 bases at J, with 9 bases in the middle.

The chain employs TRBV30 and TRBJ2-3; unclear D gene. There are 13 residues in the CDR3. Germline CDR1 and CDR2: GTSNPN and SVGIG (reference sequence). Between the trimmed V and J ends, which lost 0 bases and 6 bases, there was a span of 10 bases. CDR3 in DNA: TGTGCCTGGAGTGTTGGGATGACCGATACGCAGTATTTT. Its translation: CAWSVGMTDTQYF.

This chain connects TRBV4-2 to TRBJ2-2; no clear D gene. Per the germline V gene, CDR1 is LGHNA and CDR2 is YNFKEQ. Trimming left V 0 bases short and J 8 bases short, with 10 bases between. CDR3 size: 14 residues. Here the CDR3 reads CASSQEGPWGELFF. The DNA for the CDR3 is TGTGCCAGCAGCCAAGAGGGTCCCTGGGGGGAGCTGTTTTTT.

The CDR3 reads CASSRDRGIQYF. CDR3 DNA sequence: TGTGCCAGCAGCCGGGACAGGGGTATTCAGTACTTC. This rearrangement joins TRBV7-9 to TRBJ2-4; 10 bases are a match to TRBD1. The CDR3 is 12 residues long. With V trimmed by 5 bases and J by 10 bases, 2 bases remained unmatched. The germline gives CDR1 SEHNR, CDR2 FQNEAQ (reference sequence). Full variable domain (rest looked up from reference TRBV7-9 and TRBJ2-4): DTGVSQNPRHKITKRGQNVTFRCDPISEHNRLYWYRQTLGQGPEFLTYFQNEAQLEKSRLLSDRFSAERPKGSFSTLEIQRTEQGDSAMYLCASSRDRGIQYFGAGTRLSVL.

This rearrangement joins TRBV11-2 to TRBJ2-1; D perhaps matches TRBD2 (6 bases). V was trimmed by 3 bases and J by 8 bases, leaving 20 bases between them. CDR1 and CDR2 (germline): SGHAT, FQNNGV. This CDR3 is built from 16 residues. CDR3 in amino acids: CASSFWGGTGRDEQFF. The CDR3 DNA reads as TGTGCCAGCAGCTTCTGGGGAGGTACAGGACGCGATGAGCAGTTCTTC.

The V call is TRBV6-1, the J call TRBJ2-7; maybe TRBD1 (6 bases). V lost 10 bases and J lost 2, with 12 bases in between. The CDR3 length is 12 residues. The germline gives CDR1 MNHNS, CDR2 SASEGT. The CDR3 bases are TGTGCCACCCGGGACACAACCTACGAGCAGTACTTC. Its translation: CATRDTTYEQYF.